Listed below are T cell receptor beta chains from one sample, sequenced in a study of blood T cell repertoires in COVID-19. This table comes from immunoSEQ multiplex PCR, and its TCRdb copy is limited to in-frame clones, with some not included. The sample yields around 81,000 clones, about 84% seen once. Sequenced: peripheral blood. These receptors originate from a human donor in a cohort sampled during active COVID-19. Both conserved end residues are part of each CDR3. D genes are given only for firm matches. Not every row has a clone size; where given, it reads once, few, many or a size class.

v_gene	d_gene	abundance	j_gene	CDR3nt	CDR3aa
TRBV5-8	NA	NA	TRBJ2-5	TGTGCCAGCAGCTTGCCAGGGGAGAAAGAAGAGACCCAGTACTTC	CASSLPGEKEETQYF
TRBV7-8	NA	NA	TRBJ1-1	TGTGCCAGCAGCTTAAGCCTAGGAGGCGGGTACACTGAAGCTTTCTTT	CASSLSLGGGYTEAFF
TRBV18	NA	NA	TRBJ1-2	TGTGCCAGCTCACCGTCACAGGGCGGGAACTATGGCTACACCTTC	CASSPSQGGNYGYTF
TRBV7-2	NA	NA	TRBJ2-1	TGTGCCAGCAGCTCGACAGTGGTCGGTGAGCAGTTCTTC	CASSSTVVGEQFF
TRBV15	NA	once	TRBJ2-5	TGTGCCACCAGCAGAGATCGGGGGGTCAAGACAGGAGAGACCCAGTACTTC	CATSRDRGVKTGETQYF
TRBV11-3	TRBD1	NA	TRBJ2-1	TGTGCCAGCAGCCCGAAAGGGACAGGGGCTTACAATGAGCAGTTCTTC	CASSPKGTGAYNEQFF
TRBV2	TRBD2	few	TRBJ2-7	TGTGCCAGCAGTGGAAGCGGGGGGGCCTTATACGAGCAGTACTTC	CASSGSGGALYEQYF
TRBV24-1	TRBD2	NA	TRBJ2-2	TGTGCCACCAGTGATCCCCCAGGCGGGGGAAACACCGGGGAGCTGTTTTTT	CATSDPPGGGNTGELFF
TRBV4-2	NA	NA	TRBJ2-1	TGTGCCAGCAGCGAAGGAGGCGGGGCAAACAATGAGCAGTTCTTC	CASSEGGGANNEQFF
TRBV2	TRBD2	NA	TRBJ2-3	TGTGCCAGCAGTGGTAGCGGGGGGCGTGATACGCAGTATTTT	CASSGSGGRDTQYF
TRBV7-9	NA	NA	TRBJ2-3	TGTGCCAGCAGCGCACAGGGTTCGATCACAGATACGCAGTATTTT	CASSAQGSITDTQYF
TRBV5-1	NA	NA	TRBJ2-4	TGCGCCAGCAGCGGCGGGACCCAAAACATTCAGTACTTC	CASSGGTQNIQYF
TRBV9	TRBD1	NA	TRBJ1-5	TGTGCCAGCAGCGTAGGGACAGGGGGAAATCAGCCCCAGCATTTT	CASSVGTGGNQPQHF
TRBV18	NA	NA	TRBJ2-1	TGTGCCAGCTCACCAACCGGGTACAATGAGCAGTTCTTC	CASSPTGYNEQFF
TRBV5-4	NA	NA	TRBJ1-2	TGTGCCAGCAGCACTCCTTATGGGGGGGCCAGGCCTCCCTATGGCTACACCTTC	CASSTPYGGARPPYGYTF
TRBV5-4	TRBD1	NA	TRBJ1-5	TGTGCCAGCTCGGCAGGGGGCGGTCAGCCCCAGCATTTT	CASSAGGGQPQHF
TRBV7-2	TRBD2	NA	TRBJ2-1	TGTGCCAGCAGCCGAGGGACTAGCGGTGAGCAGTTCTTC	CASSRGTSGEQFF
TRBV5-5	NA	NA	TRBJ1-2	TGTGCCAGCAGCTTCGACACAAACTATGGCTACACCTTC	CASSFDTNYGYTF
TRBV29-1	TRBD2	NA	TRBJ2-2	TGCAGCGTTCAGCGGGGGAGCACCGGGGAGCTGTTTTTT	CSVQRGSTGELFF
TRBV13	NA	NA	TRBJ2-5	TGTGCCAGCAGCTCCGACAGGGCGGGGGGTATGCAAGAGACCCAGTACTTC	CASSSDRAGGMQETQYF
TRBV29-1	TRBD1	NA	TRBJ2-6	TGCAGCGTTGATCCGACAGGGGGTGCCAACGTCCTGACTTTC	CSVDPTGGANVLTF
TRBV10-3	TRBD1	NA	TRBJ2-7	TGTGCCATCAGTGTAGGACAGGGCCCCTACGAGCAGTACTTC	CAISVGQGPYEQYF
TRBV19	NA	NA	TRBJ2-7	TGTGCCAGTAGTATAGCACCCGGGGAGACTTACGAGCAGTACTTC	CASSIAPGETYEQYF
TRBV5-4	NA	few	TRBJ2-7	TGTGCCAGCAGCTTGGGTTGGGGCAGGGGTGGTTACGAGCAGTACTTC	CASSLGWGRGGYEQYF
TRBV9	TRBD1	NA	TRBJ2-7	TGTGCCAGCAGCGTAGGACAGGGAAGTAGTTTTGAGCAGTACTTC	CASSVGQGSSFEQYF
TRBV18	NA	once	TRBJ1-4	TGTGCCAGCTCACCCGACCTTGCAGGGCTCAGTGAAAAACTGTTTTTT	CASSPDLAGLSEKLFF
TRBV29-1	TRBD1	NA	TRBJ2-3	TGCAGCGTTCGGCACAGGGGGCGTACAGATACGCAGTATTTT	CSVRHRGRTDTQYF
TRBV2	NA	few	TRBJ1-1	TGTGCCAGCAGGTCCCGGAGCTTTGAAGCTTTCTTT	CASRSRSFEAFF
TRBV3-1/TRBV3-2	TRBD1	NA	TRBJ2-7	TGTGCCAGCAGCCAGACAGGGTCCTACGAGCAGTACTTC	CASSQTGSYEQYF
TRBV5-1	TRBD2	NA	TRBJ2-3	TGCGCCAGCAGCACGGTGGTAGCGGGGGGTCCTCATACGCAGTATTTT	CASSTVVAGGPHTQYF
TRBV10-2	NA	NA	TRBJ1-1	TGCGCCAGCGGGGGAGGGGCTGGGAACACTGAAGCTTTCTTT	CASGGGAGNTEAFF
TRBV19	NA	NA	TRBJ2-3	TGTGCCAGTAGGGGACGGGGCAGGGGGGCCGGATCCGATACGCAGTATTTT	CASRGRGRGAGSDTQYF
TRBV5-1	TRBD1	few	TRBJ1-3	TGCGCCAGCAGCCAGATCACCCGACAGGGATCTGGAAACACCATATATTTT	CASSQITRQGSGNTIYF
TRBV19	NA	NA	TRBJ2-3	TGTGCCAGTAGTATCGGGTCCGGGACTTTCACAGATACGCAGTATTTT	CASSIGSGTFTDTQYF
TRBV20-1	NA	NA	TRBJ1-4	TGCAGTGCTAGTGGCGGGTTGGGAAATGAAAAACTGTTTTTT	CSASGGLGNEKLFF
TRBV30	NA	NA	TRBJ1-2	TGTGCCTGGACGCGGGGGAGTTATGGCTACACCTTC	CAWTRGSYGYTF
TRBV2	NA	NA	TRBJ2-5	TGTGCCAGCAGGAGACAGTACCAAGAGACCCAGTACTTC	CASRRQYQETQYF
TRBV5-6	NA	NA	TRBJ1-2	TGTGCCAGCAGCCACAGGGACGTGGGTTATGGCTACACCTTC	CASSHRDVGYGYTF
TRBV6-4	TRBD1	NA	TRBJ1-4	TGTGCCAGGGGGGATAAACAGGGGGCAACTAATGAAAAACTGTTTTTT	CARGDKQGATNEKLFF
TRBV2	TRBD1	NA	TRBJ1-6	TGTGCCAACCGAGACAGGGCTAATTCACCCCTCCACTTT	CANRDRANSPLHF
TRBV2	NA	once	TRBJ2-1	TGTGCCAGCAGTGTAATCTACAATGAGCAGTTCTTC	CASSVIYNEQFF
TRBV3-1/TRBV3-2	NA	NA	TRBJ1-2	TGTGCCAGCAGCCAAGGGACAGCCTATGGCTACACCTTC	CASSQGTAYGYTF
TRBV10-3	TRBD1	NA	TRBJ1-5	TGTGCCATCGGATTGGGACAGGCGAGCAATCAGCCCCAGCATTTT	CAIGLGQASNQPQHF
TRBV4-1	TRBD1	NA	TRBJ1-2	TGCGCCAGCAGCCGAGGACAGGGGGCAAGGATGATTGGCTACACCTTC	CASSRGQGARMIGYTF
TRBV25-1	NA	few	TRBJ1-1	TGTGCCAGCAGTCCAAGAACAGGATTCAACACTGAAGCTTTCTTT	CASSPRTGFNTEAFF
TRBV5-1	NA	NA	TRBJ1-1	TGCGCCAGCAGCCCAGGAGGAGATAAAGCTTTCTTT	CASSPGGDKAFF
TRBV11-2	TRBD2	few	TRBJ2-5	TGTGCCAGCAGCGTTAGCGGGGCTAAAGAGACCCAGTACTTC	CASSVSGAKETQYF
TRBV9	NA	NA	TRBJ2-5	TGTGCCAGCAGCGGAGGCTCTATGGGGGGTTGGGAGACCCAGTACTTC	CASSGGSMGGWETQYF
TRBV7-2	NA	NA	TRBJ1-3	TGTGCCAGCAGCTGGAGATCTGGAAACACCATATATTTT	CASSWRSGNTIYF
TRBV19	NA	NA	TRBJ1-4	TGTGCCAGTAGTATAGAGGTGGCGGGGCGTGAAAAACTGTTTTTT	CASSIEVAGREKLFF
TRBV5-1	TRBD1	NA	TRBJ2-7	TGCGCCAGCAGCTTAGGGACAGGGGACGGCGAGCAGTACTTC	CASSLGTGDGEQYF
TRBV6-5	NA	NA	TRBJ2-7	TGTGCCAGCAGTTACTCGAGGGGGTACGAGCAGTACTTC	CASSYSRGYEQYF